The 20 T cell receptor beta chains given below trace back to one sample, sequenced in a study of blood T cells in healthy people across ages. It was with a sample-barcoded 5' primer and a J-beta primer mix that a second PCR of about 6 to 12 cycles was run. TCRdb reprocessed the 5' RACE reads via MiXCR and lists one record per CDR3 protein. The table has 700,000 or so distinct CDR3 sequences, about 20% seen once. The sequencing input was blood. These receptors all stem from a man between 65 and 79 years old in good health.

The chain carries TRBV5-1 and TRBJ2-2; the D gene is possibly TRBD1 (6 bases). Per the germline V gene, CDR1 is SGHRS and CDR2 is YFSETQ. The CDR3 loop spans 14 amino acids. Trimming removed 6 bases at V and 1 base at J, with 10 bases between. CDR3 nucleotide sequence: TGCGCCAGCACAGGCAGGGGGAACACCGGGGAGCTGTTTTTT. This codes for CASTGRGNTGELFF.

Regarding this clonotype: A read error may produce the germline difference seen at one junction end. The CDR3 spells CAGSFSYNSPLHF. The CDR3 nucleotides are TGCGCCGGCAGCTTCTCCTATAATTCACCCCTCCACTTT. The rearrangement joins TRBV5-1 to TRBJ1-6; D call uncertain. The length of the CDR3 is 13 residues. Germline CDR1 reads SGHRS; CDR2 reads YFSETQ.

In its sample, this clonotype was seen a few times. The chain carries TRBV11-2 and TRBJ2-5, with D unresolved. The CDR3 is 14 residues long. V lost 4 bases to trimming and J lost 5 bases, with 14 bases between them. Germline V gene lookup returns CDR1 SGHAT and CDR2 FQNNGV. In DNA, the CDR3 is TGTGCCAGCAGCTCTCTCGGTAGGCGGGAGACCCAGTACTTC. Amino acid sequence: CASSSLGRRETQYF.

This clonotype has just a few counts. V usage is TRBV19 and J usage is TRBJ2-7; D may be TRBD1 (6 bases). The assigned J gene may be wrong: the sequence end matches TRBJ2-5 better. The length of the CDR3 is 14 residues. Per the germline V gene, CDR1 is LNHDA and CDR2 is SQIVND (reference sequence). The chain's CDR3 is CASSILGAEGTQYF. As DNA, the CDR3 is TGTGCCAGTAGTATCCTGGGGGCTGAGGGGACCCAGTACTTC.

CDR3 coding DNA: TGTGCCATCAGTGAAGTAGCGGCCTCTAGCACAGATACGCAGTATTTT. Its protein product is CAISEVAASSTDTQYF. J is TRBJ2-3 and V is TRBV10-3, with D perhaps TRBD2 (6 bases). V lost 3 bases and J 0 bases, leaving 13 bases between the germline ends. The CDR3 loop spans 16 amino acids. Germline V gene lookup returns CDR1 ENHRY and CDR2 SYGVKD.

This clonotype came up a few times. The chain carries TRBV3-1 and TRBJ2-5; perhaps D is TRBD1 or TRBD2 (5 bases each). This CDR3 spans 12 amino acids. V was pared by 8 bases and J by 4 bases, with 11 bases between. The germline V gene encodes CDR1 LGHDT and CDR2 YNNKEL (reference sequence). CDR3 in DNA: TGTGCCAGCGATTACGGGACAGAGACCCAGTACTTC. Translated, it gives CASDYGTETQYF.

There are a few counts of this clonotype. The chain employs TRBV11-3 and TRBJ1-1; no clear D gene. Germline assignment: CDR1 SGHNT and CDR2 YENEEA. This CDR3 is built from 13 residues. V dropped 6 bases and J dropped 4 bases, with 12 bases sitting between them. The CDR3 DNA reads TGTGCCAGCAGACGCGCAGCAATCACTGAAGCTTTCTTT. This sequence encodes CASRRAAITEAFF.

This clonotype was detected only a few times. This chain uses TRBV12-3 or TRBV12-4 with TRBJ2-2, with unresolved D. The CDR3 runs to 13 residues. The V and J ends lost 5 bases and 6 bases respectively, with 10 bases between them. The CDR3 loop is CASSPQRAGELFF. The CDR3 DNA reads TGTGCCAGCAGTCCCCAGCGCGCCGGGGAGCTGTTTTTT.

The sample holds a few counts of this clonotype. The rearrangement uses TRBV11-2 and TRBJ2-3; D gene uncertain. V was clipped by 0 bases and J by 2 bases, with 9 bases between them. The CDR3 sequence is 15 residues long. Germline V gives CDR1 SGHAT, CDR2 FQNNGV. The CDR3 loop reads CASSLDRGFTDTQYF. DNA for the CDR3: TGTGCCAGCAGCTTAGACCGTGGGTTCACAGATACGCAGTATTTT.

Only a few counts were recorded for this clonotype. The chain has TRBV29-1 and TRBJ2-5; tentative D call: TRBD2 (5 bases). Matching the DNA end better, TRBJ2-7 makes the J call doubtful. This CDR3 is built from 14 residues. The V gene's germline CDR1 is SQVTM and CDR2 ANQGSEA. The CDR3 sequence: CSVEPSPRSNEQYV. CDR3 bases: TGCAGCGTTGAACCTAGCCCTCGGAGTAACGAGCAGTACGTC.

This clonotype was counted between two and nine times. V gene TRBV20-1 combines with J gene TRBJ2-5; a possible D gene is TRBD1 (6 bases). The V end was cut by 5 bases, the J end by 3 bases, with 19 bases between. CDR3 length equals 15 residues. CDR1 and CDR2 (germline): DFQATT, SNEGSKA (reference sequence). The CDR3 loop reads CSAHPWDKGKETQYF. CDR3 bases: TGCAGTGCTCACCCCTGGGACAAGGGTAAAGAGACCCAGTACTTC.

This clonotype has more than one count but fewer than ten. The V and J genes are TRBV20-1 and TRBJ1-1; 8 bases are shared with TRBD1. CDR1 and CDR2 (germline): DFQATT, SNEGSKA (reference sequence). V was clipped by 1 base and J by 5 bases; unmatched bases: 12. The CDR3 extends over 16 amino acids. This CDR3 reads CSARGQGRVGGTEAFF. CDR3 bases: TGCAGTGCTAGAGGACAGGGGAGAGTGGGTGGTACTGAAGCTTTCTTT.

The chain links TRBV5-6 to TRBJ2-5; TRBD2 matches at 13 bases. The DNA matches TRBJ2-1 better at its end, which makes the J call doubtful. Germline CDR1 and CDR2: SGHDT and YYEEEE. This CDR3 region has 15 residues. The CDR3 is CASSTGLAGVREQFF. CDR3 in DNA: TGTGCCAGCAGCACAGGACTAGCGGGGGTAAGGGAGCAGTTCTTC.

The chain combines TRBV25-1 with TRBJ2-3; D unclear. CDR3 size: 15 residues. Germline loops: CDR1 MGHDK, CDR2 SYGVNS. V was trimmed by 4 bases and J by 3 bases, leaving 14 bases between them. The CDR3 here is CASSADGKMTDTQYF. In DNA, the CDR3 is TGTGCCAGCAGTGCGGACGGTAAGATGACAGATACGCAGTATTTT. The full variable domain, completed using reference TRBV25-1 and TRBJ2-3, is EADIYQTPRYLVIGTGKKITLECSQTMGHDKMYWYQQDPGMELHLIHYSYGVNSTEKGDLSSESTVSRIRTEHFPLTLESARPSHTSQYLCASSADGKMTDTQYFGPGTRLTVL.

This clonotype turned up a few times. This chain uses TRBV3-1 with TRBJ2-5, with D perhaps matching TRBD1 or TRBD2 (5 bases each). Germline CDR1 is LGHDT and CDR2 is YNNKEL (reference sequence). Trimming removed 3 bases at V and 7 bases at J, with 18 bases between. The CDR3 has 15 amino acids. CDR3 nucleotide sequence: TGTGCCAGCAGCCATTTGACCGGGACGCCAGGGACCCAGTACTTC. This translates into CASSHLTGTPGTQYF.

This clonotype turned up a few times. V and J are TRBV4-2 and TRBJ2-3, with a tentative D call TRBD2 (6 bases). Germline-derived CDR1 and CDR2 are LGHNA and YNFKEQ. V shed 0 bases and J shed 4 bases, with 17 bases lying between them. This CDR3 is built from 17 residues. The DNA for the CDR3 is TGTGCCAGCAGCCAAGATCTCAGCCGCTCGGGGGCAGATACGCAGTATTTT. This sequence encodes CASSQDLSRSGADTQYF.

This clonotype has more than one count but fewer than ten. The chain uses TRBV6-2 or TRBV6-3 and TRBJ2-1; tentatively, D is TRBD1 (5 bases). The CDR3 totals 17 residues. V was pared by 2 bases and J by 3 bases, with 17 bases between. The germline CDR1 and CDR2 sequences are MNHEY and SVGEGT. CDR3 nucleotides: TGTGCCAGCAGTTACCAGCGACAGTTGCTGATCTACAATGAGCAGTTCTTC. Amino acid sequence: CASSYQRQLLIYNEQFF.

This clonotype was detected many times. The chain uses TRBV6-2 or TRBV6-3 and TRBJ1-2; 7 bases are shared with TRBD1. Germline lookup yields CDR1 MNHEY and CDR2 SVGEGT. The CDR3 covers 13 residues. Losses at the gene ends were 4 bases for V and 2 bases for J; bases not matched to a gene: 1. DNA for the CDR3: TGTGCCAGCAGTTTACAGGGGAACTATGGCTACACCTTC. This translates into CASSLQGNYGYTF.

This clonotype was recorded a few times. The genes are TRBV5-6 and TRBJ1-5, with TRBD1 identical over 7 bases. This CDR3 contains 15 residues. After removal of 3 bases from V and 4 bases from J, the junction contained 7 bases not matched to a gene. Germline-derived CDR1 and CDR2 are SGHDT and YYEEEE. This CDR3 reads CASSSRGSVNQPQHF. CDR3 DNA: TGTGCCAGCAGCTCCAGGGGGTCCGTTAATCAGCCCCAGCATTTT.

Ten or more counts support this clonotype. V usage is TRBV12-3 or TRBV12-4 and J usage is TRBJ1-1, with D maybe TRBD1 (6 bases). The ends were cut back, 2 bases at V and 5 bases at J, with 15 bases in the middle. This CDR3 is built from 15 residues. The DNA of the CDR3 is TGTGCCAGCAGTTTATTTGGTCAGGGGAAAACTGAAGCTTTCTTT. Translation: CASSLFGQGKTEAFF.